This note documents a single T cell receptor beta chain sequence. The target antigen is unknown. These data are taken from a study of cytomegalovirus exposure and HLA in healthy donors. Study-wide results and caveats: Most observed TCR sequences were rare, whereas some public TCRs were detected in many donors. Within an earlier analysis, most TCR beta V segments proved productive either about 87% or about 30% of the time.

Use of 60 Vbeta and 13 Jbeta primers characterized the PCR. Profiling relied on immunoSEQ multiplex PCR, and the TCRdb table lists in-frame clones only, not all of them. The table has approximately 140,000 clones, about 75% seen once. The germline V gene encodes CDR1 ENHRY and CDR2 SYGVKD. This CDR3 has 15 amino acids. J gave up 7 bases and V 4 bases, and 5 bases lay outside the gene matches. The genes are TRBV10-3 and TRBJ2-2; 11 bases are a match to TRBD1. Sequencing was performed on PBMCs. The clonotype was recovered from a man aged 35 to 55 in good health and CMV-seronegative. In nucleotides, the CDR3 is TGTGCCATCAGTGGGACAGGGGGCATAGTCGGGGAGCTGTTTTTT. Its translation: CAISGTGGIVGELFF.